This T cell receptor (beta chain) was obtained from a study of blood T cell repertoires in COVID-19. Overall study context: PBMCs, B-cell-depleted T cells, or T cells were the source of the cDNA or gDNA that made up the material.

This CDR3 spans 13 amino acids. Trimming pared 7 bases from V and 9 bases from J, leaving 16 bases between. Study processing details: Amplification of reference gene primers was used by the study to estimate nucleated cell counts. Assay used: immunoSEQ multiplex PCR; TCRdb lists only in-frame clones, some missing. V, J and clone size reflect that table, while D and trimming were determined from the DNA. The table records some 50,000 clones, around 87% of them present only once. Sequencing input: peripheral blood. This chain connects TRBV12-3 or TRBV12-4 to TRBJ1-5; the D is unclear. The sequence was obtained from an elderly woman with COVID-19, enrolled during active disease. The CDR3 loop is CASTFVIAGPQHF. As DNA, the CDR3 is TGTGCCAGCACCTTCGTGATCGCAGGGCCCCAGCATTTT.